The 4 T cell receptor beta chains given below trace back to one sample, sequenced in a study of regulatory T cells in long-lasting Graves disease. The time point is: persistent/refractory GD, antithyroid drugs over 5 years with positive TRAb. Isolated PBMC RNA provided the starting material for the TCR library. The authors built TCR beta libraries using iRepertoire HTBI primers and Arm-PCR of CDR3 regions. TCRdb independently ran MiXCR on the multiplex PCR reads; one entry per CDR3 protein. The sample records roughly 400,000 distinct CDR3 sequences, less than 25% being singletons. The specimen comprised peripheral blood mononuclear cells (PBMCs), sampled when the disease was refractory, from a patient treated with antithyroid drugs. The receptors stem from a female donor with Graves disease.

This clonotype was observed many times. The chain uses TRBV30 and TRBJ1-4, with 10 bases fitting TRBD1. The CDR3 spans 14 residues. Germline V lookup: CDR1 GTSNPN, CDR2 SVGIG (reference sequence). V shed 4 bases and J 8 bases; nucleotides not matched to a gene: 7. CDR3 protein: CAWNPDRGKEKLFF. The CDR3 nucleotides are TGTGCCTGGAACCCGGACAGGGGGAAGGAAAAACTGTTTTTT.

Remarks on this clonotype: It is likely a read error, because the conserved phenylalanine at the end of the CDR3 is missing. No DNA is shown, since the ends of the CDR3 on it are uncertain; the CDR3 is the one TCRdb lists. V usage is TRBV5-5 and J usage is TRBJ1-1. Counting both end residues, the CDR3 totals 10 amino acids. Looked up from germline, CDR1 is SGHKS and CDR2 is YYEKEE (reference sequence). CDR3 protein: CASSPLKPLG.

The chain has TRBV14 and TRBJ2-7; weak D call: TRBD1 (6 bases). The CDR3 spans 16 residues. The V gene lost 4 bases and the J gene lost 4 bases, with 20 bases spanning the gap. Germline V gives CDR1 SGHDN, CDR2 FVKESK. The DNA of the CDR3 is TGTGCCAGCAGCCCCCCACCAGCCAGGGGTGTTTACGAGCAGTACTTC. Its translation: CASSPPPARGVYEQYF.

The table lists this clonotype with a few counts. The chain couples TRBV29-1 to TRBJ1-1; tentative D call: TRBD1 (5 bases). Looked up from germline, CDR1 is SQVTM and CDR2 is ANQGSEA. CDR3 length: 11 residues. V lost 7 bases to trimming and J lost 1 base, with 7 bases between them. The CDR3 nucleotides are TGCAGCGGTGACAGGAACACTGAAGCTTTCTTT. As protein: CSGDRNTEAFF.